The rows below give T cell receptor beta chains drawn from one sample of a study of blood T cells in healthy people across ages. TCRdb independently ran MiXCR on the 5' RACE reads; one entry per CDR3 protein. The sample records about 940,000 distinct CDR3 sequences, about 48% being singletons. The sample consisted of blood. The receptors were sampled from a man aged 25 to 40 in good health. CDR3s include the opening cysteine and the closing phenylalanine or tryptophan. A D gene is named only where the DNA matches it firmly. Rows may omit the clone size; those that give it use once, few, many or a size class.

v_call: TRBV27; j_call: TRBJ2-1; d_call: TRBD2; clone_size: few; cdr3_nt: TGTGCCAGCAGTCCCCTAGCGGGGGCATGGCATGAGCAGTTCTTC; cdr3_aa: CASSPLAGAWHEQFF
v_call: TRBV6-1; j_call: TRBJ2-1; d_call: -; clone_size: -; cdr3_nt: TGTGCCAGCAGCCAAGCCATGGACCCTTACAATGAGCAGTTCTTC; cdr3_aa: CASSQAMDPYNEQFF
v_call: TRBV5-1; j_call: TRBJ2-3; d_call: -; clone_size: few; cdr3_nt: TGCGCCAGCAGCTTCCGGCAGGCTGTAGATACGCAGTATTTT; cdr3_aa: CASSFRQAVDTQYF
v_call: TRBV5-1; j_call: TRBJ1-2; d_call: TRBD1; clone_size: -; cdr3_nt: TGCGCCAGCAGCTCGTCACAGGGGCAAGTCTATGGCTACACCTTC; cdr3_aa: CASSSSQGQVYGYTF
v_call: TRBV25-1; j_call: TRBJ2-1; d_call: TRBD2; clone_size: -; cdr3_nt: TGTGCCAGCAGTGTGGCGCTAGCGGGAGCGATGGGAAATGAGCAGTTCTTC; cdr3_aa: CASSVALAGAMGNEQFF
v_call: TRBV7-2; j_call: TRBJ1-2; d_call: -; clone_size: few; cdr3_nt: TGTGCCAGCAGCCCCACTAACTATGGCTACACCTTC; cdr3_aa: CASSPTNYGYTF
v_call: TRBV2; j_call: TRBJ2-5; d_call: TRBD1; clone_size: few; cdr3_nt: TGTGCCAGCAGCCAAAGGGGGACAGCCCAGGCCCAGTACTTC; cdr3_aa: CASSQRGTAQAQYF
v_call: TRBV7-9; j_call: TRBJ2-7; d_call: -; clone_size: -; cdr3_nt: TGTGCCAGCAGCCCTGTTTATTTCGCGGAAGCCTCCTACGAGCAGTACTTC; cdr3_aa: CASSPVYFAEASYEQYF
v_call: TRBV5-5; j_call: TRBJ1-2; d_call: -; clone_size: few; cdr3_nt: TGTGCCAGCAGCTCTGGGGAGAGGGACGACACCTTC; cdr3_aa: CASSSGERDDTF
v_call: TRBV4-3; j_call: TRBJ2-1; d_call: -; clone_size: many; cdr3_nt: TGCGCCAGCAGCCAAGAGTTAAACAATGAGCAGTTCTTC; cdr3_aa: CASSQELNNEQFF
v_call: TRBV4-2; j_call: TRBJ2-3; d_call: -; clone_size: -; cdr3_nt: TGTGCCAGCAGCCCTGATCTCTCAGCGCAGTATTTT; cdr3_aa: CASSPDLSAQYF